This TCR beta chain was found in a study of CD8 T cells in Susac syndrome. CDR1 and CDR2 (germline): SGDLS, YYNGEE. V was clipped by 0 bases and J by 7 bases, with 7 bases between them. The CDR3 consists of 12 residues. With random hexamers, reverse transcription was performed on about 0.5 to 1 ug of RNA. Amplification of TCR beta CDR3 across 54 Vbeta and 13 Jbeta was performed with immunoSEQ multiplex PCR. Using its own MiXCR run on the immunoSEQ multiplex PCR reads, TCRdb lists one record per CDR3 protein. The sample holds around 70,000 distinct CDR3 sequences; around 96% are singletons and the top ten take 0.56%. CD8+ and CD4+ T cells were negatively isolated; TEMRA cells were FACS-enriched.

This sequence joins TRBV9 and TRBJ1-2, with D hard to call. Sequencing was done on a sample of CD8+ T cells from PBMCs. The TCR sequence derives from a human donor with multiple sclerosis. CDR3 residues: CASSVDRSGYTF. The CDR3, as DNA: TGTGCCAGCAGCGTAGATAGGAGTGGCTACACCTTC. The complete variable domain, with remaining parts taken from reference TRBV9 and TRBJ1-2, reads DSGVTQTPKHLITATGQRVTLRCSPRSGDLSVYWYQQSLDQGLQFLIQYYNGEERAKGNILERFSAQQFPDLHSELNLSSLELGDSALYFCASSVDRSGYTFGSGTRLTVV.